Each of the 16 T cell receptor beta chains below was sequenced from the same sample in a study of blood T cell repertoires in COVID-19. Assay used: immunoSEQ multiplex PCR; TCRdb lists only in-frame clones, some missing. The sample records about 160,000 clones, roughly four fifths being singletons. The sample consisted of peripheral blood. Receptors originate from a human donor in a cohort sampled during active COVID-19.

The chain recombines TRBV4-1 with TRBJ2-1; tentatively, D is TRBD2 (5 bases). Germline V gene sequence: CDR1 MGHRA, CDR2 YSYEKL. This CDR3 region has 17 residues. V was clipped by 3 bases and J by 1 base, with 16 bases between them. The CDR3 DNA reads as TGCGCCAGCAGCCACCTCGACCTCGGGATGTCCTACAATGAGCAGTTCTTC. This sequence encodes CASSHLDLGMSYNEQFF.

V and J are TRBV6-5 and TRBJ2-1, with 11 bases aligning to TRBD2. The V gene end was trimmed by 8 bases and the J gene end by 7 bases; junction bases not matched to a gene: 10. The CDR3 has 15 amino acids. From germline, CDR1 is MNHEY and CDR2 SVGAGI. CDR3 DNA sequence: TGTGCCAGCTGGATCGGGACTAGCGGAGGTAATGAGCAGTTCTTC. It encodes CASWIGTSGGNEQFF.

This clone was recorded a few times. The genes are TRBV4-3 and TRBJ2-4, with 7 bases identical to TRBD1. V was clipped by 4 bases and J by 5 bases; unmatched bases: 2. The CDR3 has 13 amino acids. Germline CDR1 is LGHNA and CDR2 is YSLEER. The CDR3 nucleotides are TGCGCCAGCAGCCGAACAGGGGAAAACATTCAGTACTTC. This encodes CASSRTGENIQYF.

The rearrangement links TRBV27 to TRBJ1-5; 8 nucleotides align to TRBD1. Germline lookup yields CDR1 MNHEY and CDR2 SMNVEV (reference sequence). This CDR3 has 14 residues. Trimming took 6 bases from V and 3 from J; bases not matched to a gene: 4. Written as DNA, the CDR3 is TGTGCCAGCAGCCCGGACAGGGCCAATCAGCCCCAGCATTTT. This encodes CASSPDRANQPQHF.

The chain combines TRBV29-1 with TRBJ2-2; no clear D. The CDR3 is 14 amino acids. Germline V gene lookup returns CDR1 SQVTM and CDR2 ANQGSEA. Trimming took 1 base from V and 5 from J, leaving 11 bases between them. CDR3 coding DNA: TGCAGCGTTGAAGGAGCCCTAGATACCGGGGAGCTGTTTTTT. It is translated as CSVEGALDTGELFF.

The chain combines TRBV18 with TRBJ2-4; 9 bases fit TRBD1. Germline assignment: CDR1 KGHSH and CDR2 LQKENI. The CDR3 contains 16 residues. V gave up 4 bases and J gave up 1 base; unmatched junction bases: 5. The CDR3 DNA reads TGTGCCAGCTCACAACAGGGGGCATTGGCCAAAAACATTCAGTACTTC. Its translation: CASSQQGALAKNIQYF.

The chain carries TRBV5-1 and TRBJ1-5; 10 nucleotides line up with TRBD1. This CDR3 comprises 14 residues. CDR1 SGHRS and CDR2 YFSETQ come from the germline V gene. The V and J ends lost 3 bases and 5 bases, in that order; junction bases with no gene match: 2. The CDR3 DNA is TGCGCCAGCAGCTCCGGACAGGGGGATCAGCCCCAGCATTTT. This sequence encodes CASSSGQGDQPQHF.

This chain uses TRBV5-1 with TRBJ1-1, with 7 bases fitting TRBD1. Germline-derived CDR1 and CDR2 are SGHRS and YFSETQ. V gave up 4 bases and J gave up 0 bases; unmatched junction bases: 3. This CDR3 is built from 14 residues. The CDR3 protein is CASSGGQLNTEAFF. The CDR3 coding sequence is TGCGCCAGCAGCGGGGGACAGTTGAACACTGAAGCTTTCTTT. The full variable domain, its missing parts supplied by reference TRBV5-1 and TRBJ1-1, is KAGVTQTPRYLIKTRGQQVTLSCSPISGHRSVSWYQQTPGQGLQFLFEYFSETQRNKGNFPGRFSGRQFSNSRSEMNVSTLELGDSALYLCASSGGQLNTEAFFGQGTRLTVV.

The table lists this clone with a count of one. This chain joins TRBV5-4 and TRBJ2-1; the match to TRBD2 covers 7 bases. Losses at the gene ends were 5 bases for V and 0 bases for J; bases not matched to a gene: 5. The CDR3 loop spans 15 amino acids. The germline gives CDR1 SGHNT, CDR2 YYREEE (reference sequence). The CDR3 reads CASSSGTNSYNEQFF. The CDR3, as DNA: TGTGCCAGCAGTTCCGGGACTAACTCCTACAATGAGCAGTTCTTC.

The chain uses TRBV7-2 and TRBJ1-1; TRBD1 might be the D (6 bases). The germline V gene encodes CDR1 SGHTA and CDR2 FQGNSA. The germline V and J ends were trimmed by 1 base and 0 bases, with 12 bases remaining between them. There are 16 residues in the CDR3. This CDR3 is CASSLGDMVVNTEAFF. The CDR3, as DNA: TGTGCCAGCAGCTTAGGGGACATGGTAGTGAACACTGAAGCTTTCTTT. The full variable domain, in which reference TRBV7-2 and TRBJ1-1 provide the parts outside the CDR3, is GAGVSQSPSNKVTEKGKDVELRCDPISGHTALYWYRQSLGQGLEFLIYFQGNSAPDKSGLPSDRFSAERTGGSVSTLTIQRTQQEDSAVYLCASSLGDMVVNTEAFFGQGTRLTVV.

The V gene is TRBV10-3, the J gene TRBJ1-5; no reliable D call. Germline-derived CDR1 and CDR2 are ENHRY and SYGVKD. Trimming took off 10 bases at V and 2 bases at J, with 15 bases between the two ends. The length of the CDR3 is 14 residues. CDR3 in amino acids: CATQTDRGNQPQHF. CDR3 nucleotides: TGTGCCACCCAAACCGATCGCGGCAATCAGCCCCAGCATTTT.

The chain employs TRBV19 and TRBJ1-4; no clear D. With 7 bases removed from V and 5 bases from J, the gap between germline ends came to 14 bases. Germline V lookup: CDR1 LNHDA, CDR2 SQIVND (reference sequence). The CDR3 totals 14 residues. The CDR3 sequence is CASTSQSWNEKLFF. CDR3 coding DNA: TGTGCCAGTACTTCACAGAGTTGGAATGAAAAACTGTTTTTT.

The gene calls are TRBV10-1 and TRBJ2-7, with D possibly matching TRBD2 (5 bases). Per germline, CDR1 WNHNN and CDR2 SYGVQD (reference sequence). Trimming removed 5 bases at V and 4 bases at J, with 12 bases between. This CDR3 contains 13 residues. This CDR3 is CASSFNGLYEQYF. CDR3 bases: TGCGCCAGCAGTTTTAACGGACTTTACGAGCAGTACTTC.

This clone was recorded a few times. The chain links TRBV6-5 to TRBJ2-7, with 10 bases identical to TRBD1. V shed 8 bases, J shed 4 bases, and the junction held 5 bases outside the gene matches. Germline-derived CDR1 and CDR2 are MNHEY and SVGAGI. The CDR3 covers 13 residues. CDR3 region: CASRTGGTYEQYF. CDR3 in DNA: TGTGCCAGCCGGACAGGGGGTACTTACGAGCAGTACTTC.

CDR3 nucleotide sequence: TGTGCCAGCAGTGCCGGGTTAAATCAGCCCCAGCATTTT. Its translation is CASSAGLNQPQHF. This chain joins TRBV7-2 and TRBJ1-5; no clear D gene. The CDR3 sequence is 13 residues long. The germline V gene has CDR1 SGHTA and CDR2 FQGNSA. V lost 6 bases, J lost 4 bases, and 10 bases lay in between.

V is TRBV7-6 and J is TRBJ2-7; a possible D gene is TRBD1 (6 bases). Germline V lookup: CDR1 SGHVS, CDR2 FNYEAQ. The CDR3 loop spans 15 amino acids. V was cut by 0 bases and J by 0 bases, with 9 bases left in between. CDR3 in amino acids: CASSLAGTSSYEQYF. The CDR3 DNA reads TGTGCCAGCAGCTTAGCGGGGACAAGCTCCTACGAGCAGTACTTC.